These T cell receptor beta chains were read from a single sample in a study of early T cells in non-severe SARS-CoV-2 infection. TCRdb itself ran the 5' RACE reads through MiXCR, one entry per CDR3 protein. The sample lists 110,000 or so distinct CDR3 sequences, over 10% occurring once. Sequencing used whole blood. The receptor set was obtained from an adult who was a healthcare worker with PCR-confirmed SARS-CoV-2 infection or an uninfected control (not recorded which). Each CDR3 is given with its conserved first and last residue. The order of the fields is V gene, J gene, CDR3 protein.

V: TRBV7-9
J: TRBJ1-1
CDR3: CASSRARVRTEAFF

V: TRBV6-5
J: TRBJ1-5
CDR3: CASSRDAGQPQHF

V: TRBV7-2
J: TRBJ2-1
CDR3: CASTPRYNEQFF

V: TRBV2
J: TRBJ2-7
CDR3: CASSGSGTDEQYF

V: TRBV2
J: TRBJ1-6
CDR3: CASGGAQGDNSPLHF

V: TRBV5-5
J: TRBJ1-3
CDR3: CASSFSDSGNTIYF

V: TRBV12-3/TRBV12-4
J: TRBJ1-6
CDR3: CASSPHSGDNSPLHF

V: TRBV12-3/TRBV12-4
J: TRBJ2-7
CDR3: CASSRDPQEVYEQYF

V: TRBV5-1
J: TRBJ2-7
CDR3: CASSLDHEQYF

V: TRBV2
J: TRBJ2-2
CDR3: CASKNGGAAGELFF

V: TRBV7-3
J: TRBJ2-2
CDR3: CASSLRPSGELFF

V: TRBV5-4
J: TRBJ1-2
CDR3: CASSGEQGIYGYTF

V: TRBV5-6
J: TRBJ2-3
CDR3: CASSLGGGAADTQYF

V: TRBV27
J: TRBJ2-7
CDR3: CASSPDRTGNSYEQYF

V: TRBV13
J: TRBJ2-1
CDR3: CASSLRLDGPEQFF

V: TRBV20-1
J: TRBJ2-5
CDR3: CSVLSPGDRETQYF

V: TRBV5-4
J: TRBJ2-2
CDR3: CASSLGGRKDTGELFF

V: TRBV10-3
J: TRBJ1-1
CDR3: CAISEHHDGYEAFF

V: TRBV13
J: TRBJ2-7
CDR3: CASSSYRYEPYEQYF

V: TRBV14
J: TRBJ2-7
CDR3: CASSPRPGGTLGEQYF

V: TRBV10-3
J: TRBJ2-3
CDR3: CAISPGLGTDTQYF

V: TRBV11-3
J: TRBJ1-4
CDR3: CASSLAGGQPNEKLFF

V: TRBV6-5
J: TRBJ2-7
CDR3: CASRRAGDPPMKAYEQYF

V: TRBV11-2
J: TRBJ2-1
CDR3: CASSLEPTSVAQFF

V: TRBV11-3
J: TRBJ2-1
CDR3: CASSPPQLAGGYEQFF

V: TRBV7-2
J: TRBJ2-1
CDR3: CASSTRVSGVDEQFF

V: TRBV5-1
J: TRBJ1-1
CDR3: CASKLYEQGTEAFF

V: TRBV5-1
J: TRBJ2-1
CDR3: CASSPLGGPSGSYNEQFF

V: TRBV6-1
J: TRBJ2-7
CDR3: CASSDSPLSYEQYF

V: TRBV18
J: TRBJ1-1
CDR3: CASSPGGAGDTEAFF

V: TRBV5-6
J: TRBJ1-5
CDR3: CASSLAGGGNQPQHF

V: TRBV12-3/TRBV12-4
J: TRBJ1-6
CDR3: CANNIGGGISPLHF

V: TRBV10-3
J: TRBJ2-1
CDR3: CAISGGTYNEQFF

V: TRBV11-2
J: TRBJ2-2
CDR3: CASSLVIQGANTGELFF

V: TRBV12-5
J: TRBJ1-1
CDR3: CASGLVPAGSNTEAFF

V: TRBV20-1
J: TRBJ2-4
CDR3: CSAHPLSGGSNIQYF

V: TRBV28
J: TRBJ1-1
CDR3: CASSTGGTRAEAFF

V: TRBV7-8
J: TRBJ2-1
CDR3: CASSWGLPYNEQFF

V: TRBV25-1
J: TRBJ2-7
CDR3: CASSEYPPGLAGDNEQYF

V: TRBV30
J: TRBJ2-7
CDR3: CAFSLAGAIYEQYF

V: TRBV6-6
J: TRBJ1-2
CDR3: CASSTKGAHGYTF

V: TRBV24-1
J: TRBJ2-3
CDR3: CATSDTSTGDSTDTQYF

V: TRBV2
J: TRBJ1-1
CDR3: CASSDSLMENTEAFF

V: TRBV7-9
J: TRBJ2-1
CDR3: CASSPIAASSYNEQFF